This entry concerns a single TCR beta chain. The time point was: newly diagnosed, previously untreated cHL patient sample. The sample is drawn from a study of PD-1 blockade in classical Hodgkin lymphoma. Germline loops: CDR1 SGHRS, CDR2 YFSETQ. This CDR3 region has 14 residues. The junction had 4 bases not matched to a gene; V was cut back by 3 bases and J by 6 bases. TCRdb's copy holds only in-frame clones and misses some; the assay was immunoSEQ multiplex PCR. Here the sample spans about 47,000 clones, approximately 90% being singletons. The sequence was collected from a human donor with classical Hodgkin lymphoma. Sequencing was performed on peripheral blood mononuclear cells (PBMCs). V usage is TRBV5-1 and J usage is TRBJ1-3; 9 bases are a match to TRBD1. The DNA of the CDR3 is TGCGCCAGCAGCTCGACAGGGGGAGAAAACACCATATATTTT. Translation gives CASSSTGGENTIYF.